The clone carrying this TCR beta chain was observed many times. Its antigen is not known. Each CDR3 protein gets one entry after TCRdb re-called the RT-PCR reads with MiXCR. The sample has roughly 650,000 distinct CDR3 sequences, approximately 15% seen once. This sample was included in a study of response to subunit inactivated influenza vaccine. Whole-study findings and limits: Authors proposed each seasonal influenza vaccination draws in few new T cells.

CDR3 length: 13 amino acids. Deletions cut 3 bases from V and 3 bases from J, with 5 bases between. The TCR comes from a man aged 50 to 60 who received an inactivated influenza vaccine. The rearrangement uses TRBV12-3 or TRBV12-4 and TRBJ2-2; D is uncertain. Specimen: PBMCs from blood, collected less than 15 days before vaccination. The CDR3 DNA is TGTGCCAGCAGTTTTGGGTACACCGGGGAGCTGTTTTTT. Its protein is CASSFGYTGELFF.